This TCR beta chain was captured by sequencing in a study of blood T cell repertoires in COVID-19. As for the study in general: PBMCs, B-cell-depleted T cells, or T cells provided the cDNA or gDNA that made up the material.

Per the original methods: Cell counts per sample came from amplifying reference gene primers. The repertoire was sequenced with immunoSEQ multiplex PCR; TCRdb's copy has only in-frame clones and lacks some. Clonal size and the V and J genes are those of that table, whereas D and trimming came from the DNA. The sample records over 150,000 clones, roughly four fifths being singletons. The germline V gene has CDR1 SGHTA and CDR2 FQGNSA. V lost 6 bases to trimming and J lost 2 bases, with 9 bases between them. This CDR3 is built from 13 residues. The sequence came from a man aged 50-59 years who had recovered from COVID-19. The sequencing sample was made of PBMCs or T cells enriched from blood (not recorded which). The J gene is TRBJ2-3, the V gene TRBV7-2; D possibly corresponds to TRBD2 (6 bases). CDR3 nucleotide sequence: TGTGCCAGCAGTCGGGACTTCACAGATACGCAGTATTTT. It yields the protein CASSRDFTDTQYF.